What follows is one T cell receptor (beta chain) and its context. The CDR3 totals 14 residues. The V gene's germline CDR1 is SGHKS and CDR2 YYEKEE (reference sequence). Germline trimming cut 4 bases from V and 6 bases from J; bases unmatched to any gene: 10. These data come from a study of PD-L1 blockade in urothelial cancer. Study as a whole: The study started patients on atezolizumab in about 2014, giving 1,200 mg intravenously every 3 weeks. Male sex and bladder-origin urothelial cancer characterized about 90% of the roughly 29 patients.

Urothelial carcinoma in patients was locally advanced or metastatic. The protocol was immunoSEQ multiplex PCR, while the TCRdb copy is restricted to in-frame clones and leaves out a portion. The sample records about 32,000 clones, about 89% being singletons. The chain joins TRBV5-5 to TRBJ2-7; 7 bases are shared with TRBD1. The sequencing here drew on PBMCs, taken around atezolizumab (anti-PD-L1) treatment. The receptor's source is a man aged 45-60 years with urothelial cancer. DNA for the CDR3: TGTGCCAGCAGCCTAGACCTAGGGGGCATCGAGCAGTACTTC. Translating it yields CASSLDLGGIEQYF.